This T cell receptor (beta chain) was sequenced during a study of T cell changes during pregnancy in multiple sclerosis. Repertoires were generated with immunoSEQ multiplex PCR, while TCRdb's copy carries only in-frame clones and drops some. The data contain around 60,000 clones, roughly nine tenths of them singletons. The CDR3 runs 15 residues. Germline CDR1 is SGHTA and CDR2 is FQGTGA. Unmatched junction bases numbered 8, after V lost 5 bases and J lost 5 bases. The gene calls are TRBV7-3 and TRBJ2-1, with TRBD2 matching 8 bases. The sequencing here drew on peripheral blood, taken in the first trimester of pregnancy. This clonotype was sampled from a female donor with multiple sclerosis, enrolled in a pregnancy study. The CDR3 loop is CASSISGGPDNEQFF. CDR3 coding DNA: TGTGCCAGCAGCATAAGCGGGGGACCCGACAATGAGCAGTTCTTC.